The 13 T cell receptor beta chains below were found in one sample sequenced in a study of blood T cell repertoires in COVID-19. Assay: immunoSEQ multiplex PCR; the TCRdb copy retains only in-frame clones and omits some. The table records roughly 55,000 clones, around 83% of them present only once. Sequenced sample: peripheral blood. The source is a woman aged 55-75 years with acute or convalescent COVID-19.

The DNA for the CDR3 is TGTGCCAGCAGCCCCCTGGGACTTTCGAACACTGAAGCTTTCTTT. As protein: CASSPLGLSNTEAFF. The chain links TRBV6-6 to TRBJ1-1, with D possibly being TRBD1 (5 bases). V was trimmed by 6 bases and J by 1 base, leaving 15 bases between them. This CDR3 has 15 amino acids. CDR1 MNHNY and CDR2 SVGAGI come from the germline V gene (reference sequence).

This chain joins TRBV14 and TRBJ2-7; the match to TRBD2 covers 9 bases. From germline, CDR1 is SGHDN and CDR2 FVKESK. V gave up 2 bases and J gave up 6 bases; unmatched junction bases: 8. CDR3 length: 15 residues. The DNA of the CDR3 is TGTGCCAGCAGCCAATTTGGGACTAGCATAGGCGAGCAGTACTTC. It yields the protein CASSQFGTSIGEQYF.

The gene calls are TRBV12-5 and TRBJ1-3, with a possible D match to TRBD1 (5 bases). V dropped 0 bases and J dropped 7 bases, with 16 bases sitting between them. The CDR3 loop spans 16 amino acids. Looked up from germline, CDR1 is LGHNT and CDR2 is FRNRAP. The CDR3 loop is CASGLVPKTGGNTIYF. The CDR3 nucleotides are TGTGCTAGTGGTTTGGTACCCAAGACGGGGGGGAACACCATATATTTT.

The V call is TRBV18, the J call TRBJ2-2; 10 bases fit TRBD2. Trimming removed 4 bases from V and 5 bases from J; junction bases left unmatched: 10. The CDR3 extends over 17 amino acids. In germline, CDR1 is KGHSH, CDR2 LQKENI. The CDR3 DNA is TGTGCCAGCTCACGGATTCTAGCGGGAGAGAATACCGGGGAGCTGTTTTTT. This gives the protein CASSRILAGENTGELFF.

The V and J genes are TRBV4-2 and TRBJ1-2, with TRBD1 as a possible D gene (6 bases). CDR3 size: 15 residues. CDR1 and CDR2 (germline): LGHNA, YNFKEQ. Trimming stripped 3 bases from V and 1 base from J, with 12 bases between. The CDR3 sequence is CASSQGGGVNYGYTF. The CDR3 nucleotides read TGTGCCAGCAGCCAGGGAGGGGGTGTTAACTATGGCTACACCTTC.

This rearrangement joins TRBV4-2 to TRBJ1-1; D is unclear. Germline loops: CDR1 LGHNA, CDR2 YNFKEQ. The CDR3 runs 14 residues. The V end lost 0 bases, the J end lost 4 bases, and 9 bases lay between the germline ends. The CDR3 DNA reads TGTGCCAGCAGCCAAGATGGAGGAGGCACTGAAGCTTTCTTT. Translated: CASSQDGGGTEAFF.

J is TRBJ1-2 and V is TRBV5-4; maybe TRBD1 (6 bases). The CDR3 runs to 15 residues. Germline V gene lookup returns CDR1 SGHNT and CDR2 YYREEE (reference sequence). V shed 1 base and J shed 0 bases, with 10 bases lying between them. The CDR3 DNA is TGTGCCAGCAGCTTGATAGGGGGATCTAACTATGGCTACACCTTC. It translates to CASSLIGGSNYGYTF.

CDR3 region: CAWSLTGSNQPQHF. In DNA, the CDR3 is TGTGCCTGGAGTCTTACAGGGAGCAATCAGCCCCAGCATTTT. V usage is TRBV30 and J usage is TRBJ1-5; weak D call: TRBD1 (6 bases). There are 14 residues in the CDR3. Trimming shortened V by 2 bases and J by 1 base, and 9 bases separated the two germline ends. Germline V gene data show CDR1 as GTSNPN and CDR2 as SVGIG (reference sequence).

The chain is built from TRBV6-2 or TRBV6-3 and TRBJ1-5; TRBD1 might be the D (5 bases). V shed 4 bases and J shed 6 bases, with 10 bases lying between them. Germline V gene lookup returns CDR1 MNHEY and CDR2 SVGEGT. CDR3 length: 13 residues. DNA of the CDR3: TGTGCCAGCAGTTGGGGGGGACGTCAGCCCCAGCATTTT. Protein product: CASSWGGRQPQHF.

The chain combines TRBV20-1 with TRBJ2-3; no definite D call. The CDR3 totals 11 residues. Germline V gene lookup returns CDR1 DFQATT and CDR2 SNEGSKA (reference sequence). The germline V and J ends were trimmed by 3 bases and 2 bases, with 3 bases remaining between them. The CDR3 DNA follows: TGCAGTGCTAGCTTCACAGATACGCAGTATTTT. This translates into CSASFTDTQYF.

The V and J genes are TRBV4-1 and TRBJ2-1; 12 bases map to TRBD2. The J segment lost 4 bases and the V segment lost 1 base, leaving 14 bases of the junction unmatched. This CDR3 comprises 20 residues. The germline gives CDR1 MGHRA, CDR2 YSYEKL. Here the CDR3 reads CASSQAGDGLAGLSYNEQFF. CDR3 DNA: TGCGCCAGCAGCCAAGCTGGTGATGGACTAGCGGGATTGTCGTACAATGAGCAGTTCTTC.

This chain connects TRBV7-3 to TRBJ2-7; a weak D match, TRBD2 (6 bases). The length of the CDR3 is 14 residues. The V and J ends lost 1 base and 0 bases respectively, with 7 bases between them. CDR1 and CDR2 (germline): SGHTA, FQGTGA. The DNA for the CDR3 is TGTGCCAGCAGCTTAAAAGCGGGCTCCTACGAGCAGTACTTC. Protein product: CASSLKAGSYEQYF. Using reference TRBV7-3 and TRBJ2-7 for the parts outside the CDR3, the full variable domain is GAGVSQTPSNKVTEKGKYVELRCDPISGHTALYWYRQSLGQGPEFLIYFQGTGAADDSGLPNDRFFAVRPEGSVSTLKIQRTERGDSAVYLCASSLKAGSYEQYFGPGTRLTVT.

V gene TRBV5-1 combines with J gene TRBJ1-6; 7 nucleotides agree with TRBD1. Trimming cost V 5 bases and J 0 bases; bases outside gene matches: 11. The CDR3 extends over 18 amino acids. Per the germline V gene, CDR1 is SGHRS and CDR2 is YFSETQ. The CDR3 sequence: CASRYDSGGASYNSPLHF. In nucleotides, the CDR3 is TGCGCCAGCAGATATGACTCAGGGGGTGCCTCCTATAATTCACCCCTCCACTTT.